A selection of T cell receptor beta chains follows, all from one sample in a study of graft-versus-host responses after intestinal transplantation. TCRdb's table, derived via immunoSEQ multiplex PCR, lists solely in-frame clones and lacks some. Here the sample spans tens of thousands of clones, roughly four fifths being singletons. The sample consisted of PBMCs, taken about 990 days after transplant. The source of these receptors is a human patient who received an intestinal transplant, so some T cells may come from the graft donor. CDR3s include the opening cysteine and the closing phenylalanine or tryptophan. D genes are given only for firm matches. Clone size is shown for a subset of rows, as once, few, many or a class of expanded clone.

J	V	D	size	CDR3	DNA
TRBJ2-7	TRBV6-1	TRBD1	once	CASSEAGTGGAEQYF	TGTGCCAGCAGTGAAGCCGGGACAGGGGGCGCCGAGCAGTACTTC
TRBJ2-3	TRBV6-5	NA	NA	CASSYTFPDTQYF	TGTGCCAGCAGTTACACGTTTCCAGATACGCAGTATTTT
TRBJ1-4	TRBV7-8	TRBD1	NA	CASSLRDSGNEKLFF	TGTGCCAGCAGCTTAAGGGACAGTGGTAATGAAAAACTGTTTTTT
TRBJ1-6	TRBV5-5	TRBD1	NA	CASSADRRLSSPLHF	TGTGCCAGCAGCGCGGACAGGCGGTTAAGTTCACCCCTCCACTTT
TRBJ2-5	TRBV9	NA	NA	CASSVVGTAQETQYF	TGTGCCAGCAGCGTAGTGGGGACCGCTCAAGAGACCCAGTACTTC
TRBJ1-1	TRBV19	TRBD1	NA	CASSPLLGQGRNTEAFF	TGTGCCAGTAGTCCGCTCCTGGGACAGGGCCGGAACACTGAAGCTTTCTTT
TRBJ2-7	TRBV6-1	TRBD2	NA	CASRAIAGGPEEQYF	TGTGCCAGCAGGGCTATAGCGGGAGGGCCCGAAGAGCAGTACTTC
TRBJ1-4	TRBV7-9	TRBD1	NA	CASSFGRGLSTNEKLFF	TGTGCCAGCAGCTTCGGCAGGGGGCTCTCAACTAATGAAAAACTGTTTTTT
TRBJ1-1	TRBV28	TRBD1	NA	CASRKNRGSGIVNTEAFF	TGTGCCAGCAGGAAGAACAGGGGAAGCGGGATCGTGAACACTGAAGCTTTCTTT
TRBJ2-2	TRBV6-4	NA	few	CASSDSTGSGELFF	TGTGCCAGCAGTGACTCAACAGGGTCCGGGGAGCTGTTTTTT
TRBJ1-1	TRBV27	TRBD1	NA	CASQGGPDTEAFF	TGTGCCTCTCAGGGGGGGCCGGACACTGAAGCTTTCTTT
TRBJ2-7	TRBV11-2	NA	NA	CASSGGSSYEQYF	TGTGCCAGCAGCGGCGGGTCTTCCTACGAGCAGTACTTC
TRBJ2-3	TRBV13	TRBD2	NA	CASSFRTSGRADTQYF	TGTGCCAGCAGCTTCCGGACTAGCGGGAGGGCAGATACGCAGTATTTT
TRBJ1-6	TRBV6-1	NA	NA	CASSEPGLPLHF	TGTGCCAGCAGTGAACCAGGGCTCCCCCTCCACTTT
TRBJ2-5	TRBV6-4	NA	NA	CASSEAPGTPETQYF	TGTGCCAGCAGTGAAGCCCCAGGGACCCCAGAGACCCAGTACTTC
TRBJ2-7	TRBV6-1	NA	NA	CASGTPHYEQYF	TGTGCCAGCGGCACGCCACACTACGAGCAGTACTTC
TRBJ1-5	TRBV28	NA	NA	CASSFRGMYQPQHF	TGTGCCAGCAGTTTTCGGGGAATGTATCAGCCCCAGCATTTT
TRBJ2-5	TRBV9	TRBD2	once	CASSSRAGGPQETQYF	TGTGCCAGCAGCTCCCGGGCGGGAGGGCCCCAAGAGACCCAGTACTTC
TRBJ1-1	TRBV5-6	NA	NA	CASSAGALNTEAFF	TGTGCCAGCAGCGCCGGGGCCCTGAACACTGAAGCTTTCTTT
TRBJ1-2	TRBV15	TRBD1	NA	CATSKATGARYGYTF	TGTGCCACCAGCAAAGCGACAGGGGCCCGCTATGGCTACACCTTC
TRBJ1-2	TRBV6-6	TRBD1	NA	CASSYSTGGGYTF	TGTGCCAGCAGTTACTCGACAGGGGGCGGCTACACCTTC
TRBJ1-5	TRBV6-4	NA	NA	CASSLDGRQPQHF	TGTGCCAGCAGTCTTGATGGAAGGCAGCCCCAGCATTTT
TRBJ1-4	TRBV5-5	TRBD1	NA	CASSFFSKGGGEKLFF	TGTGCCAGCAGCTTTTTTTCGAAAGGGGGCGGGGAAAAACTGTTTTTT
TRBJ2-1	TRBV5-1	TRBD2	NA	CAGNRELAESSYNEQFF	TGCGCCGGCAATAGGGAACTAGCGGAGAGCTCCTACAATGAGCAGTTCTTC
TRBJ2-3	TRBV6-1	TRBD2	few	CASTERGGTDTQYF	TGTGCCAGCACCGAGCGGGGGGGAACAGATACGCAGTATTTT
TRBJ1-5	TRBV5-1	NA	NA	CASSFTGTPEEPQHF	TGCGCCAGCAGCTTCACCGGGACACCCGAAGAGCCCCAGCATTTT
TRBJ1-5	TRBV6-1	NA	NA	CASSEAHSHSNQPQHF	TGTGCCAGCAGTGAAGCGCACAGCCATAGCAATCAGCCCCAGCATTTT
TRBJ2-5	TRBV11-2	NA	NA	CASSSRGETQYF	TGTGCCAGCAGCTCCAGGGGAGAGACCCAGTACTTC
TRBJ1-2	TRBV30	NA	once	CALPAWVQGDTF	TGTGCCCTACCGGCCTGGGTACAGGGTGACACCTTC
TRBJ1-1	TRBV6-5	NA	NA	CASRVRSGSTEAFF	TGTGCCAGCAGGGTCAGATCAGGGAGCACTGAAGCTTTCTTT
TRBJ2-3	TRBV6-1	TRBD1	NA	CASSPGTGRDTQYF	TGTGCCAGCAGTCCCGGGACAGGTCGAGATACGCAGTATTTT
TRBJ2-5	TRBV18	NA	NA	CASSPGVQETQYF	TGTGCCAGCTCACCAGGAGTCCAAGAGACCCAGTACTTC
TRBJ2-1	TRBV6-1	NA	NA	CASSDRYNEQFF	TGTGCCAGCAGTGACAGGTACAATGAGCAGTTCTTC
TRBJ2-1	TRBV25-1	TRBD2	NA	CASSGRGDHNEQFF	TGTGCCAGCAGTGGGCGGGGGGACCACAATGAGCAGTTCTTC
TRBJ1-3	TRBV30	NA	NA	CAWSVQGLLGNTIYF	TGTGCCTGGAGTGTACAGGGTCTGCTGGGAAACACCATATATTTT
TRBJ1-2	TRBV28	NA	NA	CASSFGDGPAHGYTF	NA
TRBJ2-2	TRBV7-8	NA	NA	CASSLTANTGELFF	TGTGCCAGCAGCTTGACAGCCAACACCGGGGAGCTGTTTTTT
TRBJ1-1	TRBV29-1	NA	NA	CSVGRMNTEAFF	TGCAGCGTCGGACGGATGAACACTGAAGCTTTCTTT
TRBJ2-7	TRBV28	TRBD2	once	CASSRGLAGEAQYF	TGTGCCAGCAGCCGCGGACTAGCGGGAGAGGCGCAGTACTTC
TRBJ2-7	TRBV29-1	TRBD1	NA	CSGHGQGGEQYF	TGCAGCGGCCACGGACAGGGGGGCGAGCAGTACTTC
TRBJ2-7	TRBV15	NA	NA	CATSRGPGEYEQYF	TGTGCCACCAGCAGGGGACCGGGAGAATACGAGCAGTACTTC
TRBJ1-2	TRBV25-1	TRBD1	NA	CASSWDSGYGYTF	TGTGCCAGCAGTTGGGACAGCGGCTATGGCTACACCTTC
TRBJ1-5	TRBV7-2	NA	NA	CASSRFSGGFSNQPQHF	TGTGCCAGCAGCCGTTTTTCGGGCGGATTTAGCAATCAGCCCCAGCATTTT
TRBJ1-2	TRBV27	TRBD1	NA	CASSPRTGGGYTF	TGTGCCAGCAGCCCTAGGACAGGGGGTGGCTACACCTTC
TRBJ2-1	TRBV6-1	NA	NA	CASTKWEEQFF	TGTGCCAGCACCAAATGGGAGGAGCAGTTCTTC
TRBJ2-7	TRBV27	TRBD1	NA	CASSLGTGPYEQYF	TGTGCCAGCAGTTTAGGGACAGGCCCCTACGAGCAGTACTTC
TRBJ2-1	TRBV19	TRBD2	NA	CASSLLAGAYNEQFF	TGTGCCAGTAGCTTACTAGCGGGAGCCTACAATGAGCAGTTCTTC
TRBJ2-2	TRBV5-1	TRBD1	NA	CASSLQGQGGGELFF	TGCGCCAGCAGCTTGCAGGGACAGGGTGGCGGGGAGCTGTTTTTT
TRBJ1-6	TRBV11-2	NA	NA	CASSLGPRNSPLHF	TGTGCCAGCAGCTTAGGGCCACGTAATTCACCCCTCCACTTT
TRBJ2-3	TRBV23-1	TRBD2	NA	CASSSGTSGRVAQYF	TGCGCCAGCTCCTCCGGGACTAGCGGGAGGGTGGCGCAGTATTTT
TRBJ1-4	TRBV30	TRBD1	NA	CAWKRDRGEKLFF	TGTGCCTGGAAGAGGGACAGGGGTGAAAAACTGTTTTTT
TRBJ1-6	TRBV19	TRBD1	NA	CASSMFTGGHSPLHF	TGTGCCAGTAGTATGTTCACAGGGGGGCATTCACCCCTCCACTTT
TRBJ2-7	TRBV4-2	NA	once	CASSQDPAGGSHEQYF	TGTGCCAGCAGCCAAGATCCCGCCGGGGGCTCCCACGAGCAGTACTTC
TRBJ2-3	TRBV27	NA	NA	CASSLGYGTDTQYF	TGTGCCAGCAGTTTAGGCTACGGCACAGATACGCAGTATTTT
TRBJ1-5	TRBV5-4	TRBD1	NA	CASSLRQGWAQHF	TGTGCCAGCAGCCTCCGACAGGGCTGGGCCCAGCATTTT
TRBJ2-6	TRBV5-6	TRBD1	NA	CASSWQGVGTNVLTF	TGTGCCAGCAGCTGGCAGGGGGTTGGGACCAACGTCCTGACTTTC
TRBJ2-1	TRBV7-9	TRBD1	NA	CASSSGTDLLVYNEQFF	TGTGCCAGCAGCTCCGGGACAGACCTCTTAGTCTACAATGAGCAGTTCTTC
TRBJ1-1	TRBV20-1	NA	NA	CSASRTVGFF	TGCAGTGCTAGCCGAACAGTGGGTTTCTTT
TRBJ2-3	TRBV4-1	NA	once	CASSQDGGTDTQYF	TGCGCCAGCAGCCAAGATGGGGGCACAGATACGCAGTATTTT
TRBJ1-4	TRBV15	TRBD1	NA	CATSRGRGQAEKLFF	TGTGCCACCAGCAGGGGCAGGGGGCAAGCTGAAAAACTGTTTTTT